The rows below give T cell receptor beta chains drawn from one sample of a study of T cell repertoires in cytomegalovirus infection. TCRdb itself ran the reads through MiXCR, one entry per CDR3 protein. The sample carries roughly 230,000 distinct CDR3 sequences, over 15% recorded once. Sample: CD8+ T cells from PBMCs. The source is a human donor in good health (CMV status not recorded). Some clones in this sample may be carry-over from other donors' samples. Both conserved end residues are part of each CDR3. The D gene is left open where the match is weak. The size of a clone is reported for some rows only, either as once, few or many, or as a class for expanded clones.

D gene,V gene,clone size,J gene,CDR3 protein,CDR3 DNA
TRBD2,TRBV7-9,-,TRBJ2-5,CASSLGPREGWQETQYF,TGTGCCAGCAGCTTAGGGCCTCGGGAGGGTTGGCAAGAGACCCAGTACTTC
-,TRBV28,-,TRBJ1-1,CASSWSITEAFF,TGTGCCAGCAGTTGGTCAATCACTGAAGCTTTCTTT
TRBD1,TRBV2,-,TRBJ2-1,CASLGQGYNEQFF,TGTGCCAGCCTGGGACAGGGATACAATGAGCAGTTCTTC
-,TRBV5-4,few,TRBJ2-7,CASSFGNTEQYF,TGTGCCAGCAGCTTTGGGAATACCGAGCAGTACTTC
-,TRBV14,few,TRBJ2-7,CASSQRTGTMPYEQYF,TGTGCCAGCAGCCAACGCACCGGGACAATGCCCTACGAGCAGTACTTC
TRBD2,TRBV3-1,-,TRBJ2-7,CASSQDNSGGPSSYEQYF,TGTGCCAGCAGCCAAGATAATAGCGGGGGGCCAAGCTCCTACGAGCAGTACTTC
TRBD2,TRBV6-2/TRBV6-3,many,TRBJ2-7,CASRMGLATYEQYF,TGTGCCAGCAGAATGGGACTAGCGACCTACGAGCAGTACTTC
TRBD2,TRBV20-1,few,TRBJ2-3,CSARGLAELRDTQYF,TGCAGTGCTAGGGGACTAGCGGAGCTAAGAGATACGCAGTATTTT
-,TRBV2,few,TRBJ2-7,CASSEGRISYEQYF,TGTGCCAGCAGTGAGGGACGTATCTCCTACGAGCAGTACTTC
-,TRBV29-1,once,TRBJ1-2,CSVETANYGYTF,TGCAGCGTTGAGACAGCAAACTATGGCTACACCTTC
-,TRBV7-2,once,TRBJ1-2,CASSLTREGRVGGGYTF,TGTGCCAGCAGCTTAACACGAGAGGGGCGGGTAGGGGGGGGCTACACCTTC
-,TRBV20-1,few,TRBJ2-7,CSASPDTYEQYF,TGCAGTGCTAGCCCGGATACCTACGAGCAGTACTTC
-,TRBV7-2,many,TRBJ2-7,CASTMASGNYEQYF,TGTGCCAGCACCATGGCCAGCGGAAACTACGAGCAGTACTTC
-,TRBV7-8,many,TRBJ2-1,CASSSPIGKMYNVQFF,TGTGCCAGCAGCTCCCCAATTGGGAAAATGTACAATGTGCAGTTCTTC
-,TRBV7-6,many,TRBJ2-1,CASSAEWQAGNEQFF,TGTGCCAGCAGCGCTGAATGGCAGGCTGGGAATGAGCAGTTCTTC
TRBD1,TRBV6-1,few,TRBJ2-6,CASSEGQRYTGANVLTF,TGTGCCAGCAGTGAGGGACAGCGGTACACTGGGGCCAACGTCCTGACTTTC
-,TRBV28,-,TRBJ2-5,CASSLGGTENQETQYF,TGTGCCAGCAGTTTGGGCGGGACAGAAAACCAAGAGACCCAGTACTTC
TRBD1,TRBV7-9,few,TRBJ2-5,CASSFLATPGQGGETQYF,TGTGCCAGCAGCTTTCTAGCAACACCGGGACAGGGGGGAGAGACCCAGTACTTC
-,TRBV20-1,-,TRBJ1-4,CSVLGIATNEKLFF,TGCAGTGTGCTGGGAATCGCAACTAATGAAAAACTGTTTTTT
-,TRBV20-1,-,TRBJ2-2,CSARIANTGELFF,TGCAGTGCTAGGATTGCGAACACCGGGGAGCTGTTTTTT
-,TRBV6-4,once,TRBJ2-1,CASSDSPYNEQFF,TGTGCCAGCAGTGACTCGCCCTACAATGAGCAGTTCTTC
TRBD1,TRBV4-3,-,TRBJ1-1,CASSQGTGGIGTEAFF,TGCGCCAGCAGCCAAGGGACAGGGGGCATCGGAACTGAAGCTTTCTTT
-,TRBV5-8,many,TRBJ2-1,CASSLLDPKFYNEQFF,TGTGCCAGCAGCTTGCTCGATCCAAAGTTCTACAATGAGCAGTTCTTC
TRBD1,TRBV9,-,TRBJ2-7,CASSIGQGVSYEQYF,TGTGCCAGCAGCATTGGACAGGGCGTATCCTACGAGCAGTACTTC
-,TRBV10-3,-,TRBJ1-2,CAISETTTGSSFYGYTF,TGTGCCATCAGTGAGACCACAACAGGGTCCTCTTTCTATGGCTACACCTTC
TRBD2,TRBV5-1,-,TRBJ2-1,CASSLMTSGGIGEQFF,TGCGCCAGCAGCTTGATGACTAGCGGGGGGATTGGTGAGCAGTTCTTC
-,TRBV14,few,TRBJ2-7,CASSQERAGISYEQYF,TGTGCCAGCAGCCAAGAGCGGGCGGGGATCTCCTACGAGCAGTACTTC
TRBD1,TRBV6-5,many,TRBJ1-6,CASRYGTGTTPLHF,TGTGCCAGCAGATACGGGACAGGAACGACCCCCCTCCACTTT
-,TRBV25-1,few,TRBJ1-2,CASTPGLWYGYTF,TGTGCCAGCACCCCGGGACTTTGGTATGGCTACACCTTC
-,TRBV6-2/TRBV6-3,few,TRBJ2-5,CASSYSRVTDYTLETQYF,TGTGCCAGCAGTTACTCGAGGGTGACAGACTATACCTTGGAGACCCAGTACTTC
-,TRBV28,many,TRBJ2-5,CASSSGATGGNQETQYF,TGTGCCAGCAGTTCGGGGGCCACCGGGGGGAACCAAGAGACCCAGTACTTC
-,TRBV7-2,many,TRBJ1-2,CAKDGKGGGYTF,TGTGCCAAGGACGGCAAGGGAGGAGGCTACACCTTC
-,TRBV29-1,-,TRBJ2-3,CSVEDLDVSTDTQYF,TGCAGCGTTGAGGATTTGGACGTGAGCACAGATACGCAGTATTTT
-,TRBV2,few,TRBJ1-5,CASSWGIGSNQPQHF,TGTGCCAGCAGTTGGGGGATAGGGAGCAATCAGCCCCAGCATTTT
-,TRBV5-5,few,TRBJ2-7,CASSFLPGTAPGYEQYF,TGTGCCAGCAGCTTTCTGCCGGGGACCGCGCCGGGTTACGAGCAGTACTTC
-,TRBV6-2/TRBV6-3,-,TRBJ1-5,CASSYNLDSNQPQHF,TGTGCCAGCAGTTACAATTTGGATAGCAATCAGCCCCAGCATTTT
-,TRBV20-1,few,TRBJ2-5,CSAREAGAETQYF,TGCAGTGCTAGAGAAGCAGGGGCAGAGACCCAGTACTTC
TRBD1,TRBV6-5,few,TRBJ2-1,CASKTGVGNEQFF,TGTGCCAGTAAGACAGGGGTCGGCAATGAGCAGTTCTTC
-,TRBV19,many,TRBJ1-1,CASRQGGGMNTEAFF,TGTGCCAGTAGGCAGGGTGGGGGCATGAACACTGAAGCTTTCTTT
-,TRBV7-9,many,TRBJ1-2,CASSPPSRLRGYTF,TGTGCCAGCAGCCCCCCGAGCAGGCTTCGGGGCTACACCTTC
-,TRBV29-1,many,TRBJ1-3,CSVEEEWVVGGGNTIYF,TGCAGCGTTGAAGAGGAATGGGTGGTGGGAGGAGGAAACACCATATATTTT
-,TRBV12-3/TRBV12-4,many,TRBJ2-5,CASRTGSQETQYF,TGTGCCAGCAGGACAGGTTCGCAAGAGACCCAGTACTTC
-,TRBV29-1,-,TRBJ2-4,CSVEGGTKNIQYF,TGCAGCGTTGAAGGGGGAACCAAAAACATTCAGTACTTC
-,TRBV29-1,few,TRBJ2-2,CSVLSRGRAGELFF,TGCAGCGTTCTCAGTCGGGGGCGGGCCGGGGAGCTGTTTTTT
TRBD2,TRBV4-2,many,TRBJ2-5,CASSQEGSGAGAETQYF,TGTGCCAGCAGCCAAGAGGGAAGCGGGGCCGGGGCAGAGACCCAGTACTTC
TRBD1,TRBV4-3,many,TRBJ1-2,CASSQGSGTGGNGYTF,TGCGCCAGCAGCCAAGGTTCTGGGACAGGGGGGAATGGCTACACCTTC
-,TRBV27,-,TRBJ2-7,CASSLSGPNSYEQYF,TGTGCCAGCAGTTTATCTGGACCGAACTCCTACGAGCAGTACTTC
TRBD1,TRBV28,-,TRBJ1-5,CASSSDRGNQPQHF,TGTGCCAGCAGCTCCGACAGGGGGAATCAGCCCCAGCATTTT
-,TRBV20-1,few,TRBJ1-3,CSARVRGVAGNTIYF,TGCAGTGCTAGAGTCAGGGGAGTTGCGGGAAACACCATATATTTT
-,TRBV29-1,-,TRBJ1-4,CSVVPGGDEKLFF,TGCAGCGTTGTTCCCGGGGGAGATGAAAAACTGTTTTTT